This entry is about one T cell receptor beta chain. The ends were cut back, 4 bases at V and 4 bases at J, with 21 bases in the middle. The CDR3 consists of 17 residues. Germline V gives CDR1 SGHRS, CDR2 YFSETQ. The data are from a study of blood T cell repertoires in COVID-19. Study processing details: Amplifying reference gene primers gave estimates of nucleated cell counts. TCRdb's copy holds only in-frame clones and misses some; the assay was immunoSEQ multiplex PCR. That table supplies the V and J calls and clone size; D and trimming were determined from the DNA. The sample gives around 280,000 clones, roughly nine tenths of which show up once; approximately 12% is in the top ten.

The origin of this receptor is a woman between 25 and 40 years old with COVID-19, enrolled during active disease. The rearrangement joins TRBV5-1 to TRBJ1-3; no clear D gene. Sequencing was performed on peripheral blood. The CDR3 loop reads CASSPQPKAGSGNTIYF. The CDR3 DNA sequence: TGCGCCAGCAGCCCCCAGCCGAAGGCGGGGTCCGGAAACACCATATATTTT.